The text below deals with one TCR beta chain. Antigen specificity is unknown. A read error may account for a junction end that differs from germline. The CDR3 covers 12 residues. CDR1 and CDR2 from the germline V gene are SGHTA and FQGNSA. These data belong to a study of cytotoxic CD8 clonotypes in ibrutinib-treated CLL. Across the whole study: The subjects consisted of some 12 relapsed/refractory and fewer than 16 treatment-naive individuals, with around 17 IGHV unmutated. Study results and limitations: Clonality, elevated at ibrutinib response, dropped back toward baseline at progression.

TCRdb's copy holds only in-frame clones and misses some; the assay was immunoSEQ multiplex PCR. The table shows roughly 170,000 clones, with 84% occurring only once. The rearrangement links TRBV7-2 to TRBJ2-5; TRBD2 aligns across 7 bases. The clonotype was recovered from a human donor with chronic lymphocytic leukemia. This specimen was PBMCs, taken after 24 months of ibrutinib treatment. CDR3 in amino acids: CASSSTGTKWDF. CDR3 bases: TGTGCCAGCAGCTCCACCGGGACTAAGTGGGACTTC.